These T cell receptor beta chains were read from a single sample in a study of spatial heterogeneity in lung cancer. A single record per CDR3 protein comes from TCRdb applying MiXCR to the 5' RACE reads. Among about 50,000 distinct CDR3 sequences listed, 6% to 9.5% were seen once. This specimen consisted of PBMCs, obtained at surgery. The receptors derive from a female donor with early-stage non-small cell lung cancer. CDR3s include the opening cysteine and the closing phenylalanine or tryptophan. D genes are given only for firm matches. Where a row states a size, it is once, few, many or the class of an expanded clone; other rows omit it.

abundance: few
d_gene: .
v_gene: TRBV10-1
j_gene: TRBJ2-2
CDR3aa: CASSEGTGELFF
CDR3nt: TGCGCCAGCAGTGAGGGCACCGGGGAGCTGTTTTTT

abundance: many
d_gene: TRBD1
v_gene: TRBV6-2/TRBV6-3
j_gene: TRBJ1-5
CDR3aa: CASRTPGQGAMPQHF
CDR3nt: TGTGCCAGCAGAACCCCGGGACAGGGGGCTATGCCCCAGCATTTT

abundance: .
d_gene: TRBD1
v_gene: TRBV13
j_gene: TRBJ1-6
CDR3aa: CASSYDRVGSPLHF
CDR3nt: TGTGCCAGCAGCTACGACAGGGTTGGTTCACCCCTCCACTTT

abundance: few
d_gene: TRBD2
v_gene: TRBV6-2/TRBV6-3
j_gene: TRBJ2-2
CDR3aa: CASSYSGGDTGELFF
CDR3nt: TGTGCCAGCAGTTACTCGGGGGGGGACACCGGGGAGCTGTTTTTT

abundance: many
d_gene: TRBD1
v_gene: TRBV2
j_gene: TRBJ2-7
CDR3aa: CASRDSFYEQYF
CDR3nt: TGTGCCAGCCGGGACAGTTTCTACGAGCAGTACTTC

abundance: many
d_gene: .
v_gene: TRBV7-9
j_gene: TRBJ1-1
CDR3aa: CASSLSRLNTEAFF
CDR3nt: TGTGCCAGCAGCTTATCTCGGTTGAACACTGAAGCTTTCTTT

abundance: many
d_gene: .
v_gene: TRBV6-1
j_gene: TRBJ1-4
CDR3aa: CASSVGATRTNEKLFF
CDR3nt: TGTGCCAGCAGTGTTGGCGCAACTAGGACTAATGAAAAACTGTTTTTT

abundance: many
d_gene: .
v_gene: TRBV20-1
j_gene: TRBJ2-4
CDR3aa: CSASGVLAKNIQYF
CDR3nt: TGCAGTGCTAGTGGCGTACTAGCCAAAAACATTCAGTACTTC

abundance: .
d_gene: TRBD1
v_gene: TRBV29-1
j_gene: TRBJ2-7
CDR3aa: CSVERQGSSYEQYF
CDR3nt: TGCAGCGTTGAGAGACAGGGTAGTTCCTACGAGCAGTACTTC

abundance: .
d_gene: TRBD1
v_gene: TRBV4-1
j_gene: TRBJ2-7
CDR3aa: CASSFGTGSYEQYF
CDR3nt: TGCGCCAGCAGCTTTGGGACAGGGAGTTACGAGCAGTACTTC

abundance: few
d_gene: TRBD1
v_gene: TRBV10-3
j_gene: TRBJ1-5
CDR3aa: CASGSPGGAGQPQHF
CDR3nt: TGTGCCAGCGGAAGTCCAGGGGGCGCAGGGCAGCCCCAGCATTTT

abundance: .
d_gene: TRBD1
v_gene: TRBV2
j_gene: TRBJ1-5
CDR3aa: CASSEGASNQPQHF
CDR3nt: TGTGCCAGCAGCGAGGGGGCTAGCAATCAGCCCCAGCATTTT

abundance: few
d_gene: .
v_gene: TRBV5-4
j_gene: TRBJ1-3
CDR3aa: CASSLGRGEKAGNTIYF
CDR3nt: TGTGCCAGCAGCTTAGGAAGGGGGGAGAAGGCTGGAAACACCATATATTTT

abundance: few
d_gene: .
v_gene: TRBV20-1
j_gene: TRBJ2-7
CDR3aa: CSAIALAFSYEQYF
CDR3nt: TGCAGTGCCATTGCCCTAGCTTTCTCCTACGAGCAGTACTTC

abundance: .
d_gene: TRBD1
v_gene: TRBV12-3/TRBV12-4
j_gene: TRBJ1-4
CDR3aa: CASSISGQGNEKLFF
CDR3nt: TGTGCCAGCAGCATTTCAGGACAGGGTAATGAAAAACTGTTTTTT

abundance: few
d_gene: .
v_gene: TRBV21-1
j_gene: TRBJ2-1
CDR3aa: CASSKLWTGGYNEQFF
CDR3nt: TGTGCCAGCAGCAAACTTTGGACAGGGGGGTACAATGAGCAGTTCTTC

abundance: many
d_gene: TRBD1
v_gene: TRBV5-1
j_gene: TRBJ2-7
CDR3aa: CASSSTGGSYEQYF
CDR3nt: TGCGCCAGCAGCTCGACAGGGGGCTCCTACGAGCAGTACTTC

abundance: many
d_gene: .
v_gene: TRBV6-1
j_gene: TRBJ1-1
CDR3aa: CASSVIPGGMNTEAFF
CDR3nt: TGTGCCAGCAGTGTAATTCCGGGGGGCATGAACACTGAAGCTTTCTTT

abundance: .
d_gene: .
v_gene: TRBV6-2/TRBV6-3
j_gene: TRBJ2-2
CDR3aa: CASKEGSFGELFF
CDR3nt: TGTGCCAGCAAGGAGGGTTCATTCGGGGAGCTGTTTTTT

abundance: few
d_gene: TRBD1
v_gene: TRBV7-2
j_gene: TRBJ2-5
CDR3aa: CASSGGQGQDETQYF
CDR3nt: TGTGCCAGCAGCGGAGGACAGGGGCAGGATGAGACCCAGTACTTC

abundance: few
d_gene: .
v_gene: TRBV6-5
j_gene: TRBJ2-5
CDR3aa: CASSYNQETQYF
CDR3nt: TGTGCCAGCAGTTACAACCAAGAGACCCAGTACTTC

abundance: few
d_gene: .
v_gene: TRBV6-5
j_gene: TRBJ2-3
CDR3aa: CASSYSHTDTQYF
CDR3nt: TGTGCCAGCAGTTACTCCCACACAGATACGCAGTATTTT

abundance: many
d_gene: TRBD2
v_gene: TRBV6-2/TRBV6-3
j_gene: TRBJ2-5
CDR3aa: CASSYWTSGTMGTQYF
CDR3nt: TGTGCCAGCAGTTACTGGACTAGCGGCACCATGGGGACCCAGTACTTC

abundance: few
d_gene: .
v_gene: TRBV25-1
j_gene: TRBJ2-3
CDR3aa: CASSEGPSTDTQYF
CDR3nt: TGTGCCAGCAGTGAGGGACCCAGCACAGATACGCAGTATTTT

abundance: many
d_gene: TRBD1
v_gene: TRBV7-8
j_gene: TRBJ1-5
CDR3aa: CASSIDRVDQPQHF
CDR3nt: TGTGCCAGCAGCATTGACAGGGTGGACCAGCCCCAGCATTTT

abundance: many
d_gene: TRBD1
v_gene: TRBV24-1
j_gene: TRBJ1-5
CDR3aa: CATSASTGGSYQPQHF
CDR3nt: TGTGCCACCAGCGCCTCGACAGGGGGCAGCTATCAGCCCCAGCATTTT

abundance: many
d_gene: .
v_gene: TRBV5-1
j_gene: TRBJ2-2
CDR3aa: CASSLDVSTGELFF
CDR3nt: TGCGCCAGCAGCTTGGATGTTTCCACCGGGGAGCTGTTTTTT

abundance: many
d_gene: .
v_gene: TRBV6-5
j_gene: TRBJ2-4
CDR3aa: CASSYSAKNIQYF
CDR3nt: TGTGCCAGCAGTTACAGCGCCAAAAACATTCAGTACTTC

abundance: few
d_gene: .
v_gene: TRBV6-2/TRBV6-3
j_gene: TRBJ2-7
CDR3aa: CASKTIQNEQYF
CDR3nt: TGTGCCAGCAAGACAATACAGAACGAGCAGTACTTC

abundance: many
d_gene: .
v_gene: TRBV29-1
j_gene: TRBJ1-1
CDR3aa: CSVETYTEAFF
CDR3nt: TGCAGCGTTGAGACGTACACTGAAGCTTTCTTT

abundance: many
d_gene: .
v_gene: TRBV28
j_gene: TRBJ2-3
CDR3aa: CASSLPTSTDTQYF
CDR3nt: TGTGCCAGCAGTCTCCCAACTAGCACAGATACGCAGTATTTT

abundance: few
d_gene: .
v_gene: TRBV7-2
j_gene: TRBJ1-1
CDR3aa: CASSFWGAGTGTEAFF
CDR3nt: TGTGCCAGCAGCTTCTGGGGGGCGGGTACAGGCACTGAAGCTTTCTTT

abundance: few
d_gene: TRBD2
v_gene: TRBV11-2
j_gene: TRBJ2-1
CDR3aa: CASSPLAGGWDEQFF
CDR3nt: TGTGCCAGCAGCCCACTAGCGGGGGGGTGGGATGAGCAGTTCTTC

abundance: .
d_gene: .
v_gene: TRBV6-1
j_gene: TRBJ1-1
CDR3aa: CASTHRNTEAFF
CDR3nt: TGTGCCAGCACCCACCGAAACACTGAAGCTTTCTTT

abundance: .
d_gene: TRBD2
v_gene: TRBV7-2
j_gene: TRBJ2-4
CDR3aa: CASSLGGGSNIQYF
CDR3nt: TGTGCCAGCAGCTTAGGGGGGGGGTCAAACATTCAGTACTTC